The 21 T cell receptor beta chains given below trace back to one sample, sequenced in a study of cytomegalovirus exposure and HLA in healthy donors. This PCR relied on a set of 60 Vbeta primers and 13 Jbeta primers. The assay was immunoSEQ multiplex PCR, and TCRdb's table has in-frame clones only and misses some. The sample lists around 210,000 clones, 70% to 90% seen once, with about 0.22% in the top ten. The sequencing sample was made of PBMCs. The receptors derive from a girl aged 2 to 9 in good health and CMV-seronegative.

The CDR3 sequence: CASSPDGLAGDPYEQYF. The CDR3 DNA reads as TGTGCCAGCAGCCCGGATGGCCTCGCGGGGGATCCCTACGAGCAGTACTTC. The chain is built from TRBV5-6 and TRBJ2-7; 7 nucleotides agree with TRBD2. V gave up 4 bases and J gave up 2 bases; unmatched junction bases: 15. This CDR3 contains 17 residues. The germline CDR1 and CDR2 sequences are SGHDT and YYEEEE.

The chain links TRBV19 to TRBJ2-1; 9 nucleotides align to TRBD2. The V and J ends lost 3 bases and 6 bases, in that order; junction bases with no gene match: 9. This CDR3 spans 16 amino acids. The germline CDR1 and CDR2 sequences are LNHDA and SQIVND (reference sequence). The CDR3 protein is CASSMAAGGPVNEQFF. CDR3 DNA sequence: TGTGCCAGTAGTATGGCGGCGGGAGGGCCGGTCAATGAGCAGTTCTTC.

This chain joins TRBV5-4 and TRBJ1-6, with 7 bases fitting TRBD1. This CDR3 has 16 residues. Germline CDR1 is SGHNT and CDR2 is YYREEE (reference sequence). V lost 7 bases, J lost 0 bases, and 7 bases stayed unmatched. For the CDR3, the DNA is TGTGCCAGCCGCGGATCAGGGGGCTCCTATAATTCACCCCTCCACTTT. This gives the protein CASRGSGGSYNSPLHF. Variable domain in full (rest from reference TRBV5-4 and TRBJ1-6): ETGVTQSPTHLIKTRGQQVTLRCSSQSGHNTVSWYQQALGQGPQFIFQYYREEENGRGNFPPRFSGLQFPNYSSELNVNALELDDSALYLCASRGSGGSYNSPLHFGNGTRLTVT.

The V call is TRBV19, the J call TRBJ1-2; 8 bases align to TRBD1. Germline assignment: CDR1 LNHDA and CDR2 SQIVND (reference sequence). CDR3 length equals 12 residues. V shed 9 bases, J shed 7 bases, and the junction held 7 bases outside the gene matches. CDR3 region: CASHRGYRGYTF. For the CDR3, the DNA is TGTGCCAGCCACAGGGGGTATCGTGGCTACACCTTC.

The chain uses TRBV18 and TRBJ1-3; no reliable D call. The CDR3 spans 16 residues. Trimming removed 3 bases at V and 4 bases at J, with 16 bases between. Germline V gene sequence: CDR1 KGHSH, CDR2 LQKENI. This CDR3 reads CASSPVFPPRGNTIYF. The CDR3 coding sequence is TGTGCCAGCTCACCTGTATTTCCGCCTCGGGGAAACACCATATATTTT.

The genes are TRBV10-3 and TRBJ1-1; D not resolved. V was cut by 3 bases and J by 7 bases, with 6 bases left in between. In germline, CDR1 is ENHRY, CDR2 SYGVKD. The CDR3 is 11 residues long. The CDR3 DNA sequence: TGTGCCATCAGTGACGTCGTTGAAGCTTTCTTT. Translation: CAISDVVEAFF.

This chain joins TRBV11-2 and TRBJ2-5; 8 bases fit TRBD2. The CDR3 is 15 amino acids. Per the germline V gene, CDR1 is SGHAT and CDR2 is FQNNGV. V shed 5 bases and J 5 bases; nucleotides not matched to a gene: 10. The CDR3 DNA follows: TGTGCCAGCAGCCCGTCACGGGGGGGTAGGGAGACCCAGTACTTC. Translation: CASSPSRGGRETQYF.

Turning to this clone: The same CDR3 is also encoded by other DNA sequences in this sample. This chain links TRBV5-1 with TRBJ2-2; TRBD2 matches at 7 bases. The germline V gene encodes CDR1 SGHRS and CDR2 YFSETQ. Trimming removed 0 bases from V and 4 bases from J; junction bases left unmatched: 0. This CDR3 is built from 14 residues. The DNA of the CDR3 is TGCGCCAGCAGCTTGGGGGGGGGCACCGGGGAGCTGTTTTTT. This codes for CASSLGGGTGELFF. The entire variable domain, with the rest obtained from reference TRBV5-1 and TRBJ2-2, is as follows: KAGVTQTPRYLIKTRGQQVTLSCSPISGHRSVSWYQQTPGQGLQFLFEYFSETQRNKGNFPGRFSGRQFSNSRSEMNVSTLELGDSALYLCASSLGGGTGELFFGEGSRLTVL.

This clone was seen just once. The V and J genes are TRBV5-4 and TRBJ2-5, with TRBD1 as a possible D gene (6 bases). The germline V gene encodes CDR1 SGHNT and CDR2 YYREEE (reference sequence). The CDR3 totals 13 residues. V was clipped by 5 bases and J by 1 base, with 9 bases between them. This chain's CDR3 is CASRTGTQETQYF. The CDR3 bases are TGTGCCAGCAGAACAGGGACCCAAGAGACCCAGTACTTC.

The chain employs TRBV5-4 and TRBJ2-3; D may be TRBD2 (5 bases). The germline gives CDR1 SGHNT, CDR2 YYREEE (reference sequence). Trimming took off 4 bases at V and 1 base at J, with 13 bases between the two ends. The CDR3 is 15 residues long. The CDR3 DNA reads as TGTGCCAGCAGCGGCGTGGGAGCGGGCACAGATACGCAGTATTTT. Its protein product is CASSGVGAGTDTQYF.

This clone was seen only once. V gene TRBV9 combines with J gene TRBJ1-1, with TRBD1 identical over 11 bases. The junction had 8 bases not matched to a gene; V was cut back by 4 bases and J by 6 bases. There are 15 residues in the CDR3. Germline CDR1 and CDR2: SGDLS and YYNGEE. CDR3 amino acids: CASSPWTGGGAEAFF. The CDR3 DNA is TGTGCCAGCAGCCCTTGGACAGGGGGCGGGGCTGAAGCTTTCTTT. The full variable domain, with the rest looked up from reference TRBV9 and TRBJ1-1, is DSGVTQTPKHLITATGQRVTLRCSPRSGDLSVYWYQQSLDQGLQFLIQYYNGEERAKGNILERFSAQQFPDLHSELNLSSLELGDSALYFCASSPWTGGGAEAFFGQGTRLTVV.

Notes on this clone: This sample also contains other DNA sequences that code for the same CDR3. J is TRBJ1-5 and V is TRBV27; D is uncertain. Germline assignment: CDR1 MNHEY and CDR2 SMNVEV (reference sequence). Trimming left V 5 bases short and J 7 bases short, with 9 bases between. The CDR3 extends over 12 amino acids. The CDR3 coding sequence is TGTGCCAGCAGTCCTGGTGGCCAGCCCCAGCATTTT. Amino acids: CASSPGGQPQHF.

CDR3 sequence (DNA): TGTGCCAGCAGCGCACGAGTAACTAGCGGGGCTAACAATGAGCAGTTCTTC. Protein sequence: CASSARVTSGANNEQFF. The chain carries TRBV9 and TRBJ2-1, with 10 positions matching TRBD2. After removal of 3 bases from V and 5 bases from J, the junction contained 11 bases not matched to a gene. The CDR3 is 17 amino acids. The germline V gene has CDR1 SGDLS and CDR2 YYNGEE.

The chain combines TRBV13 with TRBJ1-2; D is ambiguous. The CDR3 consists of 11 residues. Trimming left V 1 base short and J 8 bases short, with 5 bases between. Germline V CDR1 and CDR2: PRHDT, FYEKMQ (reference sequence). CDR3 sequence reads: CASSLVGGYTF. The CDR3, as DNA: TGTGCCAGCAGCTTAGTTGGCGGCTACACCTTC.

The rearrangement links TRBV5-6 to TRBJ2-1, with TRBD2 matching 8 bases. The germline V gene has CDR1 SGHDT and CDR2 YYEEEE. Trimming removed 4 bases from V and 1 base from J; junction bases left unmatched: 10. The length of the CDR3 is 17 residues. The chain's CDR3 is CASSPTSGSASYNEQFF. The CDR3 nucleotides read TGTGCCAGCAGCCCGACCAGCGGGAGTGCGTCCTACAATGAGCAGTTCTTC.

The V call is TRBV5-6, the J call TRBJ2-1, with TRBD2 as a possible D gene (5 bases). Trimming left V 4 bases short and J 8 bases short, with 16 bases between. Germline-derived CDR1 and CDR2 are SGHDT and YYEEEE. This CDR3 region has 14 residues. The CDR3 DNA sequence: TGTGCCAGCAGCGCGTTGGGAGCGGAGGATGAGCAGTTCTTC. Its translation: CASSALGAEDEQFF.

The chain uses TRBV9 and TRBJ2-7, with 9 positions matching TRBD1. V shed 4 bases, J shed 3 bases, and the junction held 5 bases outside the gene matches. The CDR3 extends over 14 amino acids. The V gene's germline CDR1 is SGDLS and CDR2 YYNGEE. CDR3 region: CASSFGTGNYEQYF. The CDR3 DNA reads as TGTGCCAGCAGCTTTGGGACAGGGAACTACGAGCAGTACTTC. Based on the CDR3 plus reference TRBV9 and TRBJ2-7, the full variable domain is DSGVTQTPKHLITATGQRVTLRCSPRSGDLSVYWYQQSLDQGLQFLIQYYNGEERAKGNILERFSAQQFPDLHSELNLSSLELGDSALYFCASSFGTGNYEQYFGPGTRLTVT.

This chain joins TRBV6-5 and TRBJ2-7; maybe TRBD1 (5 bases). The V and J ends lost 6 bases and 7 bases respectively, with 16 bases between them. CDR1 MNHEY and CDR2 SVGAGI come from the germline V gene. This CDR3 is built from 13 residues. CDR3 loop: CASRATESQEQYF. Written as DNA, the CDR3 is TGTGCCAGCAGAGCGACAGAATCCCAAGAGCAGTACTTC.

This clone was observed once. The chain is built from TRBV5-5 and TRBJ2-5, with D perhaps TRBD2 (6 bases). From germline, CDR1 is SGHKS and CDR2 YYEKEE (reference sequence). Trimming left V 0 bases short and J 5 bases short, with 14 bases between. The CDR3 is 15 residues long. CDR3 in amino acids: CASSLVGGGMETQYF. The DNA for the CDR3 is TGTGCCAGCAGCTTGGTGGGGGGAGGAATGGAGACCCAGTACTTC.

The chain recombines TRBV5-1 with TRBJ2-7; 9 nucleotides align to TRBD2. V trimming: 6 bases; J trimming: 5 bases; junction bases outside the gene matches: 9. This CDR3 is 14 amino acids long. CDR1 and CDR2 from the germline V gene are SGHRS and YFSETQ. CDR3 DNA: TGCGCCAGCAACCTTGGGCGGGAGGGCCACGAGCAGTACTTC. It encodes CASNLGREGHEQYF. Variable domain in full (rest from reference TRBV5-1 and TRBJ2-7): KAGVTQTPRYLIKTRGQQVTLSCSPISGHRSVSWYQQTPGQGLQFLFEYFSETQRNKGNFPGRFSGRQFSNSRSEMNVSTLELGDSALYLCASNLGREGHEQYFGPGTRLTVT.

The J gene is TRBJ1-3, the V gene TRBV7-8; D is ambiguous. The germline V gene encodes CDR1 SGHVS and CDR2 FQNEAQ. The CDR3 runs to 15 residues. V was trimmed by 0 bases and J by 0 bases, leaving 6 bases between them. The CDR3 loop reads CASSLASFSGNTIYF. The CDR3 region has the DNA TGTGCCAGCAGCTTAGCCTCCTTCTCTGGAAACACCATATATTTT.